This T cell receptor beta chain originates from a study of blood T cell repertoires in COVID-19. At the level of the study: COVID-19 samples, acute and convalescent, were from the United States, Italy and Spain. PBMCs, B-cell-depleted T cells, or T cells provided the cDNA or gDNA that made up the material.

Original data processing: Quantification of nucleated cells was approximated via reference gene primer amplification. This table comes from immunoSEQ multiplex PCR, and its TCRdb copy is limited to in-frame clones, with some not included. V and J calls and clone size are given by that table; D and trimming were obtained from the DNA. The sample has about 190,000 clones; more than 60% are singletons. The CDR3 runs to 13 residues. Trimming stripped 1 base from V and 7 bases from J, with 8 bases between. Germline loops: CDR1 SGHAT, CDR2 FQNNGV. The gene calls are TRBV11-2 and TRBJ2-1, with D unclear. This sequence was found in a man in his fifties who had recovered from COVID-19. Sequenced: peripheral blood. The CDR3 nucleotides read TGTGCCAGCAGCTTAGGTCCCGGGAATGAGCAGTTCTTC. Translation: CASSLGPGNEQFF.